This T cell receptor beta chain was observed in a study of blood T cells in healthy people across ages. Only one count was recorded for this clonotype. A second roughly 7 to 11 cycle PCR used barcoded and J-beta primers. Every sample gave at least 2.5 million paired-end reads containing CDR3. TCRdb re-derived calls from the 5' RACE reads in MiXCR, one entry per CDR3 protein. This table has 650,000 to 1,000,000 distinct CDR3 sequences, 46% appearing once. The sample taken for sequencing was blood. This TCR derives from a man older than 75 in good health.

The CDR3 sequence is CASISGFQAISYEQYF. CDR3 sequence (DNA): TGTGCCAGCATCTCGGGGTTTCAGGCCATCTCCTACGAGCAGTACTTC. This chain uses TRBV6-6 with TRBJ2-7, with D possibly TRBD2 on 5 matching bases. CDR1 is MNHNY and CDR2 is SVGAGI in the germline V gene (reference sequence). V gave up 7 bases and J gave up 0 bases, with 19 bases separating them. This CDR3 contains 16 residues.